This TCR beta chain was sequenced in a study of shared clonotypes between healthy human individuals. The CDR3 covers 14 residues. The germline V and J ends were trimmed by 4 bases and 0 bases, with 6 bases remaining between them. Germline assignment: CDR1 ENHRY and CDR2 SYGVKD. Ten immunoSEQ deep assay plates were used to sequence the DNA of unsorted PBMCs. Profiled with immunoSEQ multiplex PCR; TCRdb holds only in-frame clones, not every one. The sample records 400,000 to 500,000 clones, around 80% being singletons. Findings and limits, study-wide: Sampling covered blood only; tissue repertoires likely differ.

This clone was seen only a few times. Its specificity is unknown. What was sequenced was PBMCs. The source is a woman between 35 and 50 years old in good health. Some clones in this sample may be carry-over from other donors' samples. The chain is built from TRBV10-3 and TRBJ2-2; no clear D gene. CDR3 sequence: CAISAVANTGELFF. The CDR3 DNA reads as TGTGCCATCAGTGCAGTCGCGAACACCGGGGAGCTGTTTTTT.